What follows are 11 T cell receptor beta chains derived from one specimen sequenced in a study of blood T cell repertoires in COVID-19. Assay: immunoSEQ multiplex PCR; the TCRdb copy retains only in-frame clones and omits some. This table holds roughly 200,000 clones, 86% found once. Sequencing was done on a sample of PBMCs or T cells enriched from blood (not recorded which). These receptors were obtained from a man in his forties or fifties with acute COVID-19.

The V gene is TRBV5-5, the J gene TRBJ1-4, with 9 bases that match TRBD1. Germline V gene sequence: CDR1 SGHKS, CDR2 YYEKEE (reference sequence). CDR3 size: 15 residues. V lost 1 base to trimming and J lost 6 bases; unmatched junction nucleotides: 4. CDR3 in DNA: TGTGCCAGCAGCTTGCACAGGGGGCCGGATGAAAAACTGTTTTTT. This gives the protein CASSLHRGPDEKLFF.

As to this clone: In this CDR3 the conserved last residue, phenylalanine or tryptophan, is missing, so a read error is likely. The limits of the CDR3 on the DNA are not certain, so only TCRdb's listed CDR3 is given. The chain has TRBV21-1 and TRBJ2-7; TRBD1 is the table's D call, not checked against the DNA. TRBV21-1 corresponds to a pseudogene. The CDR3 sequence runs 12 residues, both termini included. CDR3 sequence: CASSKVADRALL.

The genes are TRBV30 and TRBJ2-1, with TRBD2 identical over 7 bases. Trimming cost V 1 base and J 6 bases; bases outside gene matches: 3. The CDR3 consists of 13 residues. Germline CDR1 GTSNPN, CDR2 SVGIG (reference sequence). The CDR3 sequence is CAWSGLALNEQFF. CDR3 in DNA: TGTGCCTGGAGTGGACTAGCTCTCAATGAGCAGTTCTTC.

The V gene is TRBV4-3, the J gene TRBJ1-6; TRBD1 aligns across 7 bases. This CDR3 is built from 15 residues. The V and J ends lost 1 base and 7 bases, in that order; junction bases with no gene match: 4. CDR1 and CDR2 from the germline V gene are LGHNA and YSLEER. As DNA, the CDR3 is TGCGCCAGCAGCCAAGGCAGACAGGGAAATTCACCCCTCCACTTT. It yields the protein CASSQGRQGNSPLHF.

The rearrangement joins TRBV6-5 to TRBJ1-1, with D possibly being TRBD1 (5 bases). The V and J ends lost 1 base and 11 bases respectively, with 14 bases between them. This CDR3 region has 13 residues. Germline CDR1 MNHEY, CDR2 SVGAGI. DNA for the CDR3: TGTGCCAGCAGTTACTTTGGGGGGACTTCTGCTTTCTTT. Translated, it gives CASSYFGGTSAFF.

The V call is TRBV29-1, the J call TRBJ2-3; 7 positions match TRBD1. The V gene's germline CDR1 is SQVTM and CDR2 ANQGSEA. CDR3 length: 15 residues. V was pared by 6 bases and J by 4 bases, with 13 bases of the junction left unmatched. In nucleotides, the CDR3 is TGCAGCGTCGTAAGATCGGGACAGAGGGCAGATACGCAGTATTTT. Protein product: CSVVRSGQRADTQYF.

This clone came up a few times. The rearrangement uses TRBV30 and TRBJ1-6, with a possible D match to TRBD1 (6 bases). Between the trimmed V and J ends, which lost 3 bases and 7 bases, there was a span of 16 bases. The CDR3 has 15 amino acids. Germline values: CDR1 GTSNPN, CDR2 SVGIG (reference sequence). The CDR3 bases are TGTGCCTGGAGCCCCGGGACAATGATAAATTCACCCCTCCACTTT. Translating gives CAWSPGTMINSPLHF.

The CDR3 here is CASSLGQGGEGYTF. The CDR3 DNA reads TGCGCCAGCAGCTTGGGACAGGGGGGAGAAGGCTACACCTTC. The chain has TRBV5-1 and TRBJ1-2; 9 nucleotides line up with TRBD1. The CDR3 extends over 14 amino acids. Per germline, CDR1 SGHRS and CDR2 YFSETQ. Trimming took 0 bases from V and 8 from J; bases not matched to a gene: 5.

V gene TRBV11-3 combines with J gene TRBJ1-5; D might be TRBD1 (6 bases). Trimming stripped 7 bases from V and 0 bases from J, with 16 bases between. CDR1 is SGHNT, CDR2 YENEEA, per germline. The CDR3 has 16 amino acids. The CDR3 loop is CASKGSGGRSNQPQHF. For the CDR3, the DNA is TGTGCCAGCAAGGGGTCGGGGGGCCGTAGCAATCAGCCCCAGCATTTT.

The gene calls are TRBV19 and TRBJ2-6; TRBD1 matches 10 bases. With V trimmed by 5 bases and J by 4 bases, 8 bases remained unmatched. Germline V CDR1 and CDR2: LNHDA, SQIVND (reference sequence). The CDR3 runs to 17 residues. Written as DNA, the CDR3 is TGTGCCAGTAGTCGATCCGGGACAGGGGCAGGGGCCAACGTCCTGACTTTC. Translated, it gives CASSRSGTGAGANVLTF.

CDR3: CAISPRVGEQFF. DNA of the CDR3: TGTGCCATCAGCCCCCGGGTGGGTGAGCAGTTCTTC. The V call is TRBV10-3, the J call TRBJ2-1; no firm D call. Trimming left V 6 bases short and J 9 bases short, with 12 bases between. The CDR3 runs to 12 residues. Per the germline V gene, CDR1 is ENHRY and CDR2 is SYGVKD.